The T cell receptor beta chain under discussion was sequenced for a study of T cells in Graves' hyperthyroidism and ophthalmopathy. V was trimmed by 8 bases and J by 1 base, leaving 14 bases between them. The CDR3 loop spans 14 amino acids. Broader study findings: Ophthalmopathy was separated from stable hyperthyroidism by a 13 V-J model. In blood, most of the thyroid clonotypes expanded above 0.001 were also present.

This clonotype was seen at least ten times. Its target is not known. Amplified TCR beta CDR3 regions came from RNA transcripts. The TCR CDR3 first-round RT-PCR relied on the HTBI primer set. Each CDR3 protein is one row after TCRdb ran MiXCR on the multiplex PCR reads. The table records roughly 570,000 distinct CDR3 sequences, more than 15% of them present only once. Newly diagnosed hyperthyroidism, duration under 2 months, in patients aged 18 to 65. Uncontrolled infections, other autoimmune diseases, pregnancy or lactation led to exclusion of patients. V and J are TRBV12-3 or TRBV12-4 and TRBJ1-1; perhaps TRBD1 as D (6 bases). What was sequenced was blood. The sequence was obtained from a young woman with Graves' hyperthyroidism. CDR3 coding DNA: TGTGCCAGCGGTCCTACAGGGTCGAACACTGAAGCTTTCTTT. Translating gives CASGPTGSNTEAFF.